Following are 5 T cell receptor beta chains from one sample sequenced in a study of metastatic and nonmetastatic thyroid tumors. TCRdb called clones again from the PCR reads with MiXCR. The repertoire holds around 30,000 clones, with 10% to 13% as singletons. Among the patients, none had received any treatment before thyroid surgery. Sequenced material: blood. Receptors originate from a female donor with papillary thyroid cancer or a benign thyroid nodule (not recorded which). Some clones in this sample may be carry-over from other donors' samples.

This clone has a count of ten or more. Compared with germline, one end of the junction differs, possibly owing to a read error. The chain is built from TRBV6-4 and TRBJ2-3, with TRBD2 matching over 13 bases. The CDR3 is 15 residues long. The germline V gene has CDR1 MRHNA and CDR2 SNTAGT. In nucleotides, the CDR3 is TGTGCCAGCAGTGGGACTAGCGGGAGCACAGATACGCGGTATTTT. This translates into CASSGTSGSTDTRYF.

The table lists this clone with many counts. The same CDR3 can be traced to other DNA sequences in this sample. The chain has TRBV12-3 or TRBV12-4 and TRBJ1-1; no clear D. Trimming removed 3 bases from V and 1 base from J, with 9 bases in between. The CDR3 is 14 residues long. This chain's CDR3 is CASSFLGGNTEAFF. CDR3 sequence (DNA): TGTGCCAGCAGTTTTCTAGGCGGGAACACTGAAGCTTTCTTT.

The sample holds a few counts of this clone. The chain combines TRBV6-1 with TRBJ2-5, with 7 positions matching TRBD1. The CDR3 has 16 residues. Germline loops: CDR1 MNHNS, CDR2 SASEGT. V shed 6 bases, J shed 0 bases, and the junction held 10 bases outside the gene matches. The CDR3 nucleotides are TGTGCCAGCAGAAGGGGGACAGTCATGTACCAAGAGACCCAGTACTTC. It encodes CASRRGTVMYQETQYF.

This clone was observed many times. The V call is TRBV30, the J call TRBJ2-3, with TRBD2 matching 15 bases. Germline-derived CDR1 and CDR2 are GTSNPN and SVGIG (reference sequence). Trimming at V came to 8 bases and at J to 5 bases, leaving 2 bases not matched to a gene. The CDR3 runs 13 residues. Written as DNA, the CDR3 is TGTGCCGGGGGACTAGCGGGAGGAGATACGCAGTATTTT. It encodes CAGGLAGGDTQYF.

This clone appeared a few times. The chain recombines TRBV3-1 with TRBJ2-1; TRBD2 matches at 8 bases. The CDR3 covers 15 residues. The germline V gene has CDR1 LGHDT and CDR2 YNNKEL (reference sequence). V lost 4 bases and J lost 2; bases outside the gene matches: 4. The CDR3 DNA reads TGTGCCAGCAGCCCGGGGGGGACTGCCTACAATGAGCAGTTCTTC. Its translation: CASSPGGTAYNEQFF.